In its sample, the clone carrying this T cell receptor (beta chain) was seen a few times. TCRdb re-called the 5' RACE reads through MiXCR, storing one row per CDR3 protein. The sample has more than 1.5 million distinct CDR3 sequences, under 35% seen once. This CDR3 contains 13 residues. Germline V CDR1 and CDR2: ENHRY, SYGVKD. The data were taken from a study of identical twins. The chain recombines TRBV10-3 with TRBJ2-5, with D possibly TRBD2 on 5 matching bases. The end of the DNA aligns better with TRBJ2-7, so the J call may be wrong. This TCR was recovered from a newborn girl in good health. What was sequenced was cord blood. The CDR3 protein is CAISGTAVIEQYF. As DNA, the CDR3 is TGTGCCATCAGCGGAACAGCGGTAATCGAGCAGTACTTC.